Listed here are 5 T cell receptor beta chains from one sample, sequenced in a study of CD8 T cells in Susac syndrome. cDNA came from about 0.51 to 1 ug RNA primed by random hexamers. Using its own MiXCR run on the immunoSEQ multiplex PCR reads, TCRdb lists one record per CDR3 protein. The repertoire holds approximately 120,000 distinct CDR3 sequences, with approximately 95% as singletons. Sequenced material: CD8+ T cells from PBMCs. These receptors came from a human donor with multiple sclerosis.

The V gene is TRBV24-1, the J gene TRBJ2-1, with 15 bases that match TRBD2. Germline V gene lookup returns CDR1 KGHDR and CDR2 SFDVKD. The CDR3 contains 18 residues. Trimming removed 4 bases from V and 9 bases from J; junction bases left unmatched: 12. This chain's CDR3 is CATSDPNGLAGGQGEQFF. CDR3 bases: TGTGCCACCAGTGACCCAAACGGACTAGCGGGGGGGCAGGGTGAGCAGTTCTTC.

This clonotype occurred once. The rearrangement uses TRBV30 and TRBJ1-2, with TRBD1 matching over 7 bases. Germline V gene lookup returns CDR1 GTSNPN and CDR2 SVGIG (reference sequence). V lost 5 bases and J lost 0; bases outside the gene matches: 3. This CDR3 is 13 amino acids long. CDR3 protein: CAWAGGPNYGYTF. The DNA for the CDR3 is TGTGCCTGGGCAGGGGGGCCTAACTATGGCTACACCTTC.

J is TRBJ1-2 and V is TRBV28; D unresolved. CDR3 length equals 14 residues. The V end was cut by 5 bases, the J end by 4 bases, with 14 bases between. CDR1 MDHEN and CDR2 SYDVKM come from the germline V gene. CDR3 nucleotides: TGTGCCAGCAGTCCCCTTCGGAAGACCTATGGCTACACCTTC. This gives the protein CASSPLRKTYGYTF.

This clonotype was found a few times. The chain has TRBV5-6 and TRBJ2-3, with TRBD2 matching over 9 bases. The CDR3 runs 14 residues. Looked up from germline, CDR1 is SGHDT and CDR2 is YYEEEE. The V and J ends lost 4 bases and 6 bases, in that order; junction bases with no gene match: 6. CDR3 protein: CASSDSGSWDTQYF. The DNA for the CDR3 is TGTGCCAGCAGCGATAGCGGGAGTTGGGATACGCAGTATTTT.

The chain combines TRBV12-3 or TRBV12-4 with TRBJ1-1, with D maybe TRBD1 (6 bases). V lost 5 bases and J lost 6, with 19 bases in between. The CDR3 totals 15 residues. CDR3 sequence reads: CASSPWGGSDPEAFF. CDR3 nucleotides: TGTGCCAGCAGTCCCTGGGGGGGCTCCGACCCTGAAGCTTTCTTT.